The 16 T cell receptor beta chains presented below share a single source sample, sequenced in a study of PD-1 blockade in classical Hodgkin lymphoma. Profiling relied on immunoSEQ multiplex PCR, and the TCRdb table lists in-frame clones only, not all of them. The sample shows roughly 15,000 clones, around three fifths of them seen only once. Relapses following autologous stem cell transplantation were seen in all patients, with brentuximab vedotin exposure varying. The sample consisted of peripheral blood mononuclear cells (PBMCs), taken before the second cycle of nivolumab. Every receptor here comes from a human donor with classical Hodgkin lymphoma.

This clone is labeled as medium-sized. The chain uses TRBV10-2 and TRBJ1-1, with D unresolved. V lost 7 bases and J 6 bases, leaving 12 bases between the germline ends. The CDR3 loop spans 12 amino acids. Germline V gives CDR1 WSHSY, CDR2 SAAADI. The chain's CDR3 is CASTEGGSEAFF. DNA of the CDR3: TGCGCCAGCACCGAGGGAGGATCTGAAGCTTTCTTT.

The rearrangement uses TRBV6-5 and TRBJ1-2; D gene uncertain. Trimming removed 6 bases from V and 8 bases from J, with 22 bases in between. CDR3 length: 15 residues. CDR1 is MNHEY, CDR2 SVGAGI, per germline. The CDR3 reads CASSPASGREEGYTF. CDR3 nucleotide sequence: TGTGCCAGCAGCCCTGCTAGCGGGCGGGAGGAGGGCTACACCTTC.

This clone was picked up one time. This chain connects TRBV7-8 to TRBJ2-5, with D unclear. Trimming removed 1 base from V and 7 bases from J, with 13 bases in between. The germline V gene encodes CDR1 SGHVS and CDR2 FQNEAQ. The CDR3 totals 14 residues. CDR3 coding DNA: TGTGCCAGCAGCTTAGATGGATTGTACGGGACCCAGTACTTC. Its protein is CASSLDGLYGTQYF.

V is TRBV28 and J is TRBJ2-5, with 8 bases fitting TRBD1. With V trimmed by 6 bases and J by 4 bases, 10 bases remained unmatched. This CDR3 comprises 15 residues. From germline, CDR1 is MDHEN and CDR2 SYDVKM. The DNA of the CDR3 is TGTGCCAGCAGCCAGACAGGGGCGGGCGGAGAGACCCAGTACTTC. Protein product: CASSQTGAGGETQYF. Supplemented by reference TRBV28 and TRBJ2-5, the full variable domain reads DVKVTQSSRYLVKRTGEKVFLECVQDMDHENMFWYRQDPGLGLRLIYFSYDVKMKEKGDIPEGYSVSREKKERFSLILESASTNQTSMYLCASSQTGAGGETQYFGPGTRLLVL.

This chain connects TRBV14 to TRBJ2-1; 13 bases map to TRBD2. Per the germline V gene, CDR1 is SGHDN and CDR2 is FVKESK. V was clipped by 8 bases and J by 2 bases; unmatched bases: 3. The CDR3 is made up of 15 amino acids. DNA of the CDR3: TGTGCCAGCCAGGGACTAGCGGGACCCTACAATGAGCAGTTCTTC. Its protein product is CASQGLAGPYNEQFF.

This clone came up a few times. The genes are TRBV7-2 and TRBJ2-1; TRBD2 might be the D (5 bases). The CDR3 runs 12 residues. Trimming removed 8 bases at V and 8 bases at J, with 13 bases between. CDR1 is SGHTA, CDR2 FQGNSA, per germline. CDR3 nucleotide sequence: TGTGCCAGCTGGACCGGGGTTGATGAGCAGTTCTTC. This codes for CASWTGVDEQFF.

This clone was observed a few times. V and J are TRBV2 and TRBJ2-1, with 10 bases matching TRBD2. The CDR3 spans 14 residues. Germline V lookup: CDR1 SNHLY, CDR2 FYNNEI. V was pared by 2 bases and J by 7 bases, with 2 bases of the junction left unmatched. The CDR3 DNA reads TGTGCCAGCAGTGAACTAGCGGGAGTTAATGAGCAGTTCTTC. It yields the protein CASSELAGVNEQFF.

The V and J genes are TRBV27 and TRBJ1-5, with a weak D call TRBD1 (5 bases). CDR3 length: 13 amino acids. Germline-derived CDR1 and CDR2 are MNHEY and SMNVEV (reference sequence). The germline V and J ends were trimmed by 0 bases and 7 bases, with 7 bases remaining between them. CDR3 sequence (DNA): TGTGCCAGCAGTTTATCGGGGGTGCAGCCCCAGCATTTT. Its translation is CASSLSGVQPQHF.

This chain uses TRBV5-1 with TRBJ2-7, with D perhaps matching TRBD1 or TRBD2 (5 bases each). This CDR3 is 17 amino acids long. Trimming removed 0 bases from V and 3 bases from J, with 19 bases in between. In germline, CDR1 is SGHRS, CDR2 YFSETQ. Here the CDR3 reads CASSLAFGDPGHYEQYF. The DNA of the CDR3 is TGCGCCAGCAGCTTGGCCTTTGGGGACCCGGGGCACTACGAGCAGTACTTC.

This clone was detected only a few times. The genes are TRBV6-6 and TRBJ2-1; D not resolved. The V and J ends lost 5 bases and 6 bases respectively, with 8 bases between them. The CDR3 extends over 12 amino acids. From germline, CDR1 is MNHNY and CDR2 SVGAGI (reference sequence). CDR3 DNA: TGTGCCAGCAGTCTCAGTCTCAATGAGCAGTTCTTC. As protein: CASSLSLNEQFF.

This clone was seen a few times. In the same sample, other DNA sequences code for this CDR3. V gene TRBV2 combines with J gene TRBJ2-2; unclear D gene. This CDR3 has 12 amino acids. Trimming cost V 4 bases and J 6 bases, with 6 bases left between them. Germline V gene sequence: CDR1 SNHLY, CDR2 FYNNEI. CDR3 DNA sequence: TGTGCCAGCAGTGTTGAGCCCGGGGAGCTGTTTTTT. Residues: CASSVEPGELFF.

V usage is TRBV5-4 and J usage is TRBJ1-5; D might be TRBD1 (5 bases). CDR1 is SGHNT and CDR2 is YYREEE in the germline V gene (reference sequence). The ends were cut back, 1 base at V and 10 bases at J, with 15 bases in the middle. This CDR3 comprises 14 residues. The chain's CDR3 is CASSLKGDSSPQHF. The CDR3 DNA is TGTGCCAGCAGCTTGAAAGGGGACTCATCCCCCCAGCATTTT.

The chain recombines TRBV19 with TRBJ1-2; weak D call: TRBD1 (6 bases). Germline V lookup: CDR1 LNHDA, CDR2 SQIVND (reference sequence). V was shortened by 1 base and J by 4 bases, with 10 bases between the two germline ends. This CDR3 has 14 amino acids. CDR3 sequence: CASSIGTVFYGYTF. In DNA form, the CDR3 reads TGTGCCAGTAGTATAGGGACAGTCTTCTATGGCTACACCTTC. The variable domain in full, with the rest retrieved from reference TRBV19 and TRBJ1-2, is DGGITQSPKYLFRKEGQNVTLSCEQNLNHDAMYWYRQDPGQGLRLIYYSQIVNDFQKGDIAEGYSVSREKKESFPLTVTSAQKNPTAFYLCASSIGTVFYGYTFGSGTRLTVV.

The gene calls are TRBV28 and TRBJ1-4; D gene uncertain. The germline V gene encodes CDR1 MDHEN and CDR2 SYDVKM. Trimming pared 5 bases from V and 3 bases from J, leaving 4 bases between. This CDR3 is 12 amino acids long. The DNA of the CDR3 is TGTGCCAGCAGTCGGCCTAATGAAAAACTGTTTTTT. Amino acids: CASSRPNEKLFF. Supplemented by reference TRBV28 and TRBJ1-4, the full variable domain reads DVKVTQSSRYLVKRTGEKVFLECVQDMDHENMFWYRQDPGLGLRLIYFSYDVKMKEKGDIPEGYSVSREKKERFSLILESASTNQTSMYLCASSRPNEKLFFGSGTQLSVL.

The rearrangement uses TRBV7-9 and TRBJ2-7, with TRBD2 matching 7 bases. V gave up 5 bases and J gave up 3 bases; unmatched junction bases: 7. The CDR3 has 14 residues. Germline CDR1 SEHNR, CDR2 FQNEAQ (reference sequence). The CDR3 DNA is TGTGCCAGCAGCCCCACAGCGGGATACTACGAGCAGTACTTC. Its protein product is CASSPTAGYYEQYF.

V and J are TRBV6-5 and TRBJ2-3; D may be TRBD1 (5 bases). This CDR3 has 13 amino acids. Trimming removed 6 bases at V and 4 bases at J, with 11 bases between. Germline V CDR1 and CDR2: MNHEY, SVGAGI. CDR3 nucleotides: TGTGCCAGCAGCGCCTTCAGGGCAGATACGCAGTATTTT. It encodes CASSAFRADTQYF.